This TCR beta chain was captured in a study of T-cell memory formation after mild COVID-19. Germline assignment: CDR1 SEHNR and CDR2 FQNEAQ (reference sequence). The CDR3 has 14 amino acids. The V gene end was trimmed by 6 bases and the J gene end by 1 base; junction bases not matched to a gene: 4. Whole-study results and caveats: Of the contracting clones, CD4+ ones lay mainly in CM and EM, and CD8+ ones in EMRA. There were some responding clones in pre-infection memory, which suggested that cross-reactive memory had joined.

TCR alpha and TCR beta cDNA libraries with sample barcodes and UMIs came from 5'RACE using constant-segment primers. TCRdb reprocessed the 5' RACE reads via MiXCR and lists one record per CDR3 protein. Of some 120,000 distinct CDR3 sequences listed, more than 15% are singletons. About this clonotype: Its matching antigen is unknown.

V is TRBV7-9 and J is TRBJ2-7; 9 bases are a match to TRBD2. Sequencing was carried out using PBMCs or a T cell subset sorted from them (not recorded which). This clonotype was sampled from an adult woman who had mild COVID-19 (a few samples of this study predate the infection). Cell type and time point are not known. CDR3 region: CASRRREGSYEQYF. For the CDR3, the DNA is TGTGCCAGCAGGAGGCGGGAGGGGTCCTACGAGCAGTACTTC.